These T cell receptor beta chains were read from a single sample in a study of T-cell reconstitution after alpha-beta-depleted transplantation in children. TCRdb independently ran MiXCR on the PCR reads; one entry per CDR3 protein. The sample contains a few hundred thousand distinct CDR3 sequences, 10% to 15% of which appear only once. The sequencing here drew on PBMCs, mostly from graft donor cells, taken 360 days after TCRalphabeta/CD19-depleted stem cell transplant. The receptors were sampled from a male patient aged 10 to 17 who had a stem cell transplant for acute myeloid leukemia, so the T cells may come from the graft donor. Each CDR3 is given with its conserved first and last residue. A D gene is named only where the DNA matches it firmly. Clone size is shown for a subset of rows, as once, few, many or a class of expanded clone.

D gene: TRBD1; V gene: TRBV5-1; clone size: many; J gene: TRBJ2-4; CDR3 DNA: TGCGCCAGCAGCCCAATGGACAGGGAAAACATTCAGTACTTC; CDR3 protein: CASSPMDRENIQYF
D gene: .; V gene: TRBV29-1; clone size: few; J gene: TRBJ2-7; CDR3 DNA: TGCAGCGTTGCGACTCGTCTCGCGGGTTACGAGCAGTACTTC; CDR3 protein: CSVATRLAGYEQYF
D gene: TRBD1; V gene: TRBV25-1; clone size: .; J gene: TRBJ2-7; CDR3 DNA: TGTGCCAGCAGACACGCCGGGACAGGGGCCTACGAGCAGTACTTC; CDR3 protein: CASRHAGTGAYEQYF
D gene: .; V gene: TRBV29-1; clone size: .; J gene: TRBJ2-3; CDR3 DNA: TGCAGCGTGGGAAAAAGGGCCTCCACAGATACGCAGTATTTT; CDR3 protein: CSVGKRASTDTQYF
D gene: .; V gene: TRBV3-1; clone size: .; J gene: TRBJ2-5; CDR3 DNA: TGTGCCAGCAGCCACGCCGGCCGAAGGACCCAGTACTTC; CDR3 protein: CASSHAGRRTQYF
D gene: .; V gene: TRBV24-1; clone size: few; J gene: TRBJ2-7; CDR3 DNA: TGTGCCACCAGTGATAGGTTCGAGCAGTACTTC; CDR3 protein: CATSDRFEQYF
D gene: TRBD2; V gene: TRBV20-1; clone size: .; J gene: TRBJ2-1; CDR3 DNA: TGCAGCTCGGCGGGAGAAGCCTACAATGAGCAGTTCTTC; CDR3 protein: CSSAGEAYNEQFF
D gene: .; V gene: TRBV20-1; clone size: medium-sized; J gene: TRBJ2-6; CDR3 DNA: TGCAGTGCTTTCCCGGGTTCCGGGGCCAACGTCCTGACTTTC; CDR3 protein: CSAFPGSGANVLTF
D gene: .; V gene: TRBV29-1; clone size: many; J gene: TRBJ1-1; CDR3 DNA: TGCAGCGCCAGACACGCGAACACTGAAGCTTTCTTT; CDR3 protein: CSARHANTEAFF
D gene: .; V gene: TRBV20-1; clone size: .; J gene: TRBJ2-2; CDR3 DNA: TGCAGTGCCGACGGGCATAGGAACACCGGGGAGCTGTTTTTT; CDR3 protein: CSADGHRNTGELFF
D gene: .; V gene: TRBV28; clone size: few; J gene: TRBJ2-7; CDR3 DNA: TGTGCCAGCAGGCACTACGAGCAGTACTTC; CDR3 protein: CASRHYEQYF
D gene: .; V gene: TRBV5-1; clone size: many; J gene: TRBJ2-7; CDR3 DNA: TGCGCCAGCACCTCTGGGTCAAAGGACGAGCAGTACTTC; CDR3 protein: CASTSGSKDEQYF
D gene: TRBD2; V gene: TRBV20-1; clone size: few; J gene: TRBJ2-2; CDR3 DNA: TGCAGTGCTAGACTAGCGGGGGCAGGTACCGTGAACACCGGGGAGCTGTTTTTT; CDR3 protein: CSARLAGAGTVNTGELFF
D gene: .; V gene: TRBV19; clone size: .; J gene: TRBJ2-1; CDR3 DNA: TGTGCCAGTAGTACCAGACAGGTGAGCTCCTACAATGAGCAGTTCTTC; CDR3 protein: CASSTRQVSSYNEQFF
D gene: .; V gene: TRBV18; clone size: .; J gene: TRBJ2-2; CDR3 DNA: TGTGCCAGCTCCCACCGGAGACAGCCGAACACCGGGGAGCTGTTTTTT; CDR3 protein: CASSHRRQPNTGELFF
D gene: TRBD1; V gene: TRBV7-2; clone size: few; J gene: TRBJ1-2; CDR3 DNA: TGTGCCAGCAGCTTAGAGGGGGCTATGAATGGCTACACCTTC; CDR3 protein: CASSLEGAMNGYTF
D gene: .; V gene: TRBV10-3; clone size: many; J gene: TRBJ1-1; CDR3 DNA: TGTGCCATCAGAGGGACGGTGAACACTGAAGCTTTCTTT; CDR3 protein: CAIRGTVNTEAFF
D gene: .; V gene: TRBV6-5; clone size: .; J gene: TRBJ2-5; CDR3 DNA: TGTGCCAGCAGTTACGGGCGCTCGGGGGAGACCCAGTACTTC; CDR3 protein: CASSYGRSGETQYF
D gene: TRBD2; V gene: TRBV5-4; clone size: few; J gene: TRBJ2-7; CDR3 DNA: TGTGCCAGCAGCTCTAAGCGGGGTTACACCTACGAGCAGTACTTC; CDR3 protein: CASSSKRGYTYEQYF
D gene: TRBD2; V gene: TRBV30; clone size: once; J gene: TRBJ2-3; CDR3 DNA: TGTGCCTGGAGTTTGACCTTAGCGGGAGGCCGCACAGATACGCAGTATTTT; CDR3 protein: CAWSLTLAGGRTDTQYF
D gene: .; V gene: TRBV29-1; clone size: many; J gene: TRBJ2-7; CDR3 DNA: TGCAGCGTTGTTTTAATCCCCCACGAGCAGTACTTC; CDR3 protein: CSVVLIPHEQYF
D gene: TRBD1; V gene: TRBV13; clone size: .; J gene: TRBJ2-1; CDR3 DNA: TGTGCCAGCAGCACTACAGGGGTGGGCGGCTCCTCCTACAATGAGCAGTTCTTC; CDR3 protein: CASSTTGVGGSSYNEQFF